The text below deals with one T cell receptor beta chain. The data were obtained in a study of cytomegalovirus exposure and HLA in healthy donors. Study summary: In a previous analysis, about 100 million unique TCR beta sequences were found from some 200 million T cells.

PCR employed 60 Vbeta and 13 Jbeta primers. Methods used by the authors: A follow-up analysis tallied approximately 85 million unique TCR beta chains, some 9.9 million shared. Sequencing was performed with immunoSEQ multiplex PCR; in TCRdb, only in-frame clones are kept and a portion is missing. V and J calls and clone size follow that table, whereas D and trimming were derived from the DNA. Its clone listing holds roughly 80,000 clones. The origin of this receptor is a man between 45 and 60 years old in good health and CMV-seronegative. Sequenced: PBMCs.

The CDR3 DNA follows: TGTGCCAGCTCTCCTCCCAGAAGCTCCTACGAGCAGTACTTC. Amino acids: CASSPPRSSYEQYF. This rearrangement joins TRBV18 to TRBJ2-7; D gene uncertain. The CDR3 is made up of 14 amino acids. Per germline, CDR1 KGHSH and CDR2 LQKENI. The V end lost 6 bases, the J end lost 0 bases, and 12 bases lay between the germline ends.